These T cell receptor beta chains were read from a single sample in a study of T-cell reconstitution after alpha-beta-depleted transplantation in children. TCRdb reprocessed the PCR reads with MiXCR, giving one entry per CDR3 protein. The data hold around 370,000 distinct CDR3 sequences, with 10% observed a single time. Sequenced here: PBMCs from the stem cell graft donor, sampled from the stem cell graft. The receptors derive from a human donor who donated a stem cell graft to a child with acute lymphoblastic leukemia. Both conserved end residues are part of each CDR3. Fields, in order: J gene, V gene, D gene, clone size, CDR3 DNA, CDR3 protein. A D gene is named only where the DNA matches it firmly. The size of a clone is reported for some rows only, either as once, few or many, or as a class for expanded clones.

j_gene: TRBJ2-7; v_gene: TRBV5-1; d_gene: TRBD2; abundance: few; CDR3nt: TGCGCCAGCAGCTATCTAGCGGGAGACTCCTACGAGCAGTACTTC; CDR3aa: CASSYLAGDSYEQYF
j_gene: TRBJ2-2; v_gene: TRBV6-2/TRBV6-3; d_gene: -; abundance: once; CDR3nt: TGTGCCAGCAGTTACCACAGCTCGAACACCGGGGAGCTGTTTTTT; CDR3aa: CASSYHSSNTGELFF
j_gene: TRBJ2-7; v_gene: TRBV7-6; d_gene: TRBD2; abundance: -; CDR3nt: TGTGCCAGCAGCTCTCTCCCCGGGGGGGGCGACGAGCAGTACTTC; CDR3aa: CASSSLPGGGDEQYF
j_gene: TRBJ1-1; v_gene: TRBV7-6; d_gene: -; abundance: -; CDR3nt: TGTGCCAGCAGCTTATCGACGGGGAACACTGAAGCTTTCTTT; CDR3aa: CASSLSTGNTEAFF
j_gene: TRBJ2-1; v_gene: TRBV28; d_gene: -; abundance: few; CDR3nt: TGTGCCAGCCAAGATACCATTAATGAGCAGTTCTTC; CDR3aa: CASQDTINEQFF
j_gene: TRBJ2-7; v_gene: TRBV15; d_gene: -; abundance: -; CDR3nt: TGTGCCACCAGCAGCTCCGGATACGAGCAGTACTTC; CDR3aa: CATSSSGYEQYF
j_gene: TRBJ2-5; v_gene: TRBV27; d_gene: -; abundance: many; CDR3nt: TGTGCCAGCAGGAAACAAGAGACCCAGTACTTC; CDR3aa: CASRKQETQYF
j_gene: TRBJ2-7; v_gene: TRBV4-2; d_gene: -; abundance: many; CDR3nt: TGTGCCAGCAGCCAAGATAGGTACGGCCTCTACGAGCAGTACTTC; CDR3aa: CASSQDRYGLYEQYF
j_gene: TRBJ1-2; v_gene: TRBV27; d_gene: -; abundance: -; CDR3nt: TGTGCCAGCAGTTTATCATCCGGGGGGTATGGCTACACCTTC; CDR3aa: CASSLSSGGYGYTF
j_gene: TRBJ2-7; v_gene: TRBV20-1; d_gene: TRBD2; abundance: few; CDR3nt: TGCAGTGCTATTACGCCGGGACTAGCGGGACCGCGTTACGAGCAGTACTTC; CDR3aa: CSAITPGLAGPRYEQYF
j_gene: TRBJ2-1; v_gene: TRBV24-1; d_gene: TRBD2; abundance: -; CDR3nt: TGTGCCACCAGTGAAGTGAGCGGGAGTGCGTACAATGAGCAGTTCTTC; CDR3aa: CATSEVSGSAYNEQFF
j_gene: TRBJ2-7; v_gene: TRBV7-9; d_gene: TRBD2; abundance: few; CDR3nt: TGTGCCAGCGACCTAGCGGGAGGGAGCGAGCAGTACTTC; CDR3aa: CASDLAGGSEQYF
j_gene: TRBJ2-7; v_gene: TRBV5-1; d_gene: -; abundance: few; CDR3nt: TGCGCCAGCAGGGCCGGGGCTAGCGCCTACGAGCAGTACTTC; CDR3aa: CASRAGASAYEQYF
j_gene: TRBJ2-3; v_gene: TRBV28; d_gene: -; abundance: few; CDR3nt: TGTGCCAGTCGCAACGGGGATACGCAGTATTTT; CDR3aa: CASRNGDTQYF
j_gene: TRBJ2-4; v_gene: TRBV3-1; d_gene: TRBD1; abundance: -; CDR3nt: TGTACCATCTGTTTAGGGCCACCGAGGTGGGACAGGGCTCCAAACATTCAGTACTTC; CDR3aa: CTICLGPPRWDRAPNIQYF
j_gene: TRBJ2-1; v_gene: TRBV11-1; d_gene: -; abundance: few; CDR3nt: TGTGCCAGCAGCTTATTAAGTAGCTCCTACAATGAGCAGTTCTTC; CDR3aa: CASSLLSSSYNEQFF
j_gene: TRBJ1-3; v_gene: TRBV5-1; d_gene: -; abundance: few; CDR3nt: TGCGCCAGCAGCTTGGCCGGGGAGGACACCATATATTTT; CDR3aa: CASSLAGEDTIYF